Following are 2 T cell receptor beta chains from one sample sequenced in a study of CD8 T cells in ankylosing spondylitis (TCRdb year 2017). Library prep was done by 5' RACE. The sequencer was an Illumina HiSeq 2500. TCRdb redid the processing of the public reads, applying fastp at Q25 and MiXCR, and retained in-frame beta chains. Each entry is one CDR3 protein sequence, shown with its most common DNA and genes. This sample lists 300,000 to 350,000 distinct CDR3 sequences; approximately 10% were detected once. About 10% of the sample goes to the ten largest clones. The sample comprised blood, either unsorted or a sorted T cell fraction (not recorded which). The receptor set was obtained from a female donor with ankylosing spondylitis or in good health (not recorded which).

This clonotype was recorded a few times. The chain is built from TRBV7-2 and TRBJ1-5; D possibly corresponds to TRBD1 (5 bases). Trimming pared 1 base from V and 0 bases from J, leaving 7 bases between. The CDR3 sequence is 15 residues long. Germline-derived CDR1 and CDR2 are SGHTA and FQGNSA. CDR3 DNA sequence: TGTGCCAGCAGCTTAGACACAGGTAGCAATCAGCCCCAGCATTTT. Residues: CASSLDTGSNQPQHF.

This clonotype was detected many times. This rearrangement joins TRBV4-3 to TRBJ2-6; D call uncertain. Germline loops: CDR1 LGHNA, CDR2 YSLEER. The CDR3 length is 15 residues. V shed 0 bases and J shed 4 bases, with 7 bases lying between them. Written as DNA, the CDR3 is TGCGCCAGCAGCCAAGAAGGAACCGGGGCCAACGTCCTGACTTTC. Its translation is CASSQEGTGANVLTF.